These T cell receptor beta chains were read from a single sample in a study of cytomegalovirus exposure and HLA in healthy donors. TCRdb keeps only in-frame clones here, not all; method: immunoSEQ multiplex PCR. The sample records more than 150,000 clones, approximately 80% being singletons. The sequenced material came from PBMCs. The receptors stem from a man aged 18 to 29 in good health and CMV-seropositive. The CDR3 runs from the conserved cysteine through the conserved F or W. D genes are given only for firm matches. Clone size is shown for a subset of rows, as once, few, many or a class of expanded clone.

v_call	clone_size	j_call	cdr3_length	d_call	cdr3_nt	cdr3_aa
TRBV4-2	NA	TRBJ1-4	16	NA	TGTGCCAGCAGCCAAGATGTCGCCAGGAGGAATGAAAAACTGTTTTTT	CASSQDVARRNEKLFF
TRBV6-5	NA	TRBJ1-1	14	TRBD1	TGTGCCAGCATTCCGACAGGGCCGAACACTGAAGCTTTCTTT	CASIPTGPNTEAFF
TRBV2	once	TRBJ1-4	14	TRBD1	TGTGCCAGCAGGTCGGACAGGGGACGTGAAAAACTGTTTTTT	CASRSDRGREKLFF
TRBV5-4	NA	TRBJ2-7	14	TRBD2	TGTGCCAGCAGCTTGTGGACTAGCGTCTACGAGCAGTACTTC	CASSLWTSVYEQYF
TRBV27	NA	TRBJ2-1	12	NA	TGTGCCAGCAGTCCCCTCGGGGTAAAGCAGTTCTTC	CASSPLGVKQFF
TRBV9	NA	TRBJ2-5	17	TRBD2	TGTGCCAGCAGCGTAGCTACGTCGGGAGGCCGACAAGAGACCCAGTACTTC	CASSVATSGGRQETQYF
TRBV4-3	NA	TRBJ2-7	14	NA	TGCGCCAGCAGCCATAGCGGCGAGGGGTACGAGCAGTACTTC	CASSHSGEGYEQYF
TRBV27	NA	TRBJ2-2	15	TRBD2	TGTGCCAGCAGCCGGACTAGCGGGCCGGGCGGGGAGCTGTTTTTT	CASSRTSGPGGELFF
TRBV7-9	few	TRBJ2-2	15	TRBD2	TGTGCCAGCAGCTTATGGACTAGCGGGAAAGGGGAGCTGTTTTTT	CASSLWTSGKGELFF
TRBV7-2	NA	TRBJ1-1	12	NA	TGTGCCAGCAGCTCTTTCAACGGTGAAGCTTTCTTT	CASSSFNGEAFF
TRBV9	NA	TRBJ2-5	15	TRBD1	TGTGCCAGCAACAACCAGGGGACAGTCAAAGAGACCCAGTACTTC	CASNNQGTVKETQYF
TRBV5-4	NA	TRBJ1-2	13	TRBD1	TGTGCCAGCAGCGCGGACAGGGGACGTGGCTACACCTTC	CASSADRGRGYTF
TRBV7-3	NA	TRBJ2-7	15	TRBD2	TGTGCCAGCAGCCCCTCAGTCACTGGGAGGGCGGAGCAGTACTTC	CASSPSVTGRAEQYF
TRBV6-5	NA	TRBJ2-2	15	TRBD1	TGTGCCAGCAGTTACGGGGACAGGGTATCCGGGGAGCTGTTTTTT	CASSYGDRVSGELFF
TRBV5-6	NA	TRBJ2-1	14	NA	TGTGCCAGCAGCCACAGGGCCGCCTACAATGAGCAGTTCTTC	CASSHRAAYNEQFF
TRBV28	once	TRBJ2-7	15	NA	TGTGCCAGCAGTTTTTGGCGAGCACAAGGGGCCGAGCAGTACTTC	CASSFWRAQGAEQYF
TRBV28	NA	TRBJ1-2	17	NA	TGTGCCAGCAGCACCACAGGGAGCATCCTCTTCAACTATGGCTACACCTTC	CASSTTGSILFNYGYTF
TRBV27	NA	TRBJ2-1	16	TRBD2	TGTGCCAGCAGTACCCTAGCGGGAGGGGAGGGGAATGAGCAGTTCTTC	CASSTLAGGEGNEQFF
TRBV9	NA	TRBJ2-7	15	TRBD2	TGTGCCAGCAGTCTAGGGACTAGCGGGAGATACGAGCAGTACTTC	CASSLGTSGRYEQYF
TRBV4-2	NA	TRBJ1-5	15	NA	TGTGCCAGCAGCCAAGATGGGCAGGGGATACAGCCCCAGCATTTT	CASSQDGQGIQPQHF
TRBV28	NA	TRBJ1-5	13	NA	TGTGCCAGCAGCCCGGTTAGCAATCAGCCCCAGCATTTT	CASSPVSNQPQHF
TRBV27	NA	TRBJ2-2	15	NA	TGTGCCAGCAGGCCTTCCAGCGTTGGCACCGGGGAGCTGTTTTTT	CASRPSSVGTGELFF
TRBV27	NA	TRBJ2-6	17	NA	TGTGCCAGCAGTTTATCATGGAGGGTCTCTGGGGCCAACGTCCTGACTTTC	CASSLSWRVSGANVLTF
TRBV2	once	TRBJ1-1	14	NA	TGTGCCAGCAGCCTTTACAGAGTGAACACTGAAGCTTTCTTT	CASSLYRVNTEAFF
TRBV29-1	NA	TRBJ2-1	14	NA	TGCAGCGTTGTAGGGGGGGCCGGGTACAATGAGCAGTTCTTC	CSVVGGAGYNEQFF
TRBV28	once	TRBJ2-7	16	TRBD2	TGTGCCAGCAGTTCCCTTCGCGGGAGGGAGAGGTACGAGCAGTACTTC	CASSSLRGRERYEQYF
TRBV19	NA	TRBJ1-5	14	NA	TGTGCCAGTTGGTCGACAGTTAGCAATCAGCCCCAGCATTTT	CASWSTVSNQPQHF
TRBV7-3	NA	TRBJ2-1	15	TRBD1	TGTGCCAGCAGCTCTCGGGGACAGGTAGGGAATGAGCAGTTCTTC	CASSSRGQVGNEQFF
TRBV19	few	TRBJ2-7	15	TRBD2	TGTGCCAGTAGTATAAGGACTAGCGGACTCTACGAGCAGTACTTC	CASSIRTSGLYEQYF
TRBV4-3	NA	TRBJ1-5	14	NA	TGCGCCAGCAGCCAAGTCGCCGAGGATCAGCCCCAGCATTTT	CASSQVAEDQPQHF
TRBV29-1	NA	TRBJ1-2	14	NA	TGCAGCGTTCTGAAAGCCGGAGGGAGCTATGGCTACACCTTC	CSVLKAGGSYGYTF
TRBV7-2	NA	TRBJ1-5	15	NA	TGTGCCAGCAGCTTGGACGGGGAAAGCAAGGAGCCCCAGCATTTT	CASSLDGESKEPQHF
TRBV5-1	once	TRBJ2-7	14	TRBD2	TGCGCCAGCAGACCCGGGACTAGCGGAACCGGTCTAAGTTTC	CASRPGTSGTGLSF
TRBV2	once	TRBJ2-2	17	TRBD2	TGTGCCAGCAGTGAAGCGCTCCTAGCGGGAGAGCCCGGGGAGCTGTTTTTT	CASSEALLAGEPGELFF
TRBV10-3	NA	TRBJ1-3	15	NA	TGTGCCATCGGGGGGGCAGTGAACTCTGGAAACACCATATATTTT	CAIGGAVNSGNTIYF
TRBV6-1	NA	TRBJ2-5	14	TRBD1	TGTGCCAGCGTCCCGGGACAGGGCCAAGAGACCCAGTACTTC	CASVPGQGQETQYF
TRBV27	NA	TRBJ2-5	15	NA	TGTGCCAGCAGTTTAGTCCCCGGGTTGCAAGAGACCCAGTACTTC	CASSLVPGLQETQYF
TRBV7-2	NA	TRBJ2-7	14	TRBD2	TGTGCCAGCAGCCGGACTAGCGCCTCCTACGAGCAGTACTTC	CASSRTSASYEQYF
TRBV27	NA	TRBJ2-5	16	NA	TGTGCCAGCAGTTTTTTAGAGACAACTGCGCGAGAGACCCAGTACTTC	CASSFLETTARETQYF
TRBV18	NA	TRBJ2-1	17	TRBD2	TGTGCCAGCTCACCACCCGGACTAGCGGGAATCTACAATGAGCAGTTCTTC	CASSPPGLAGIYNEQFF
TRBV4-3	once	TRBJ2-7	17	TRBD2	TGCGCCAGCAGCCAAGGGCTAGCGGGAGTTTCCAAGTACGAGCAGTACTTC	CASSQGLAGVSKYEQYF